This TCR beta chain derives from a study of CD8+ T cells in alopecia areata. With 6 bases removed from V and 6 bases from J, the gap between germline ends came to 18 bases. CDR3 size: 15 residues. Germline V CDR1 and CDR2: SNHLY, FYNNEI. cDNA reverse transcribed from extracted RNA served as the sequencing template. Data came from immunoSEQ multiplex PCR; TCRdb stores just in-frame clones and leaves some out. The top ten hold about 0.9% of the sample, which has around 300,000 clones, about three fifths seen once. Treatment meaning: oral pan-JAK inhibitor, 5-10 mg twice daily. This clonotype was obtained from a human donor with alopecia areata. The sequencing here drew on CD4+ T cells sorted from blood, taken around week 54, from a patient treated with tofacitinib. V usage is TRBV2 and J usage is TRBJ1-5; tentatively, D is TRBD1 (5 bases). CDR3 residues: CASRRVGDFGQPQHF. The CDR3 nucleotides read TGTGCCAGCAGGAGGGTGGGGGATTTCGGTCAGCCCCAGCATTTT.